This T cell receptor (beta chain) was recorded in a study of blood T cell repertoires in COVID-19. Study information: Researchers got acute and convalescent COVID-19 samples from the United States, Italy and Spain. PBMCs, B-cell-depleted T cells, or T cells were the source of the cDNA or gDNA that made up the material.

Authors' analysis steps: The authors estimated nucleated cell counts from reference gene primer amplification. TCRdb's table, derived via immunoSEQ multiplex PCR, lists solely in-frame clones and lacks some. For V, J and clone size, that table is used; D and trimming come from the DNA. The sample carries 65,000 to 90,000 clones, about nine tenths recorded once. V lost 1 base, J lost 6 bases, and 12 bases lay in between. Germline loops: CDR1 SGHAT, CDR2 FQNNGV. This CDR3 has 15 amino acids. The genes are TRBV11-2 and TRBJ2-2; tentative D call: TRBD1 (5 bases). The sequenced sample consisted of peripheral blood. The sequence was obtained from a woman of 80 years or more with acute or convalescent COVID-19. CDR3 residues: CASSLVGQPAGELFF. The CDR3 DNA reads TGTGCCAGCAGCTTAGTTGGACAACCGGCCGGGGAGCTGTTTTTT.